These T cell receptor beta chains were read from a single sample in a study of cytomegalovirus exposure and HLA in healthy donors. This table comes from immunoSEQ multiplex PCR, and its TCRdb copy is limited to in-frame clones, with some not included. The table lists 110,000 to 150,000 clones, 65% to 80% of them singletons. Sequenced input: PBMCs. The origin of the receptors is a male donor in good health and CMV-seronegative. Both conserved end residues are trimmed from each CDR3. Fields, in order: V gene, J gene, CDR3 protein.

TRBV7-2	TRBJ2-3	ATKSGPSTDTQY
TRBV6-1	TRBJ1-2	ASSTRDRSNYGYT
TRBV9	TRBJ1-2	ASTPLVLSYGYT
TRBV28	-	ASSRLGGEQY
TRBV6-5	TRBJ2-5	ASSYPGEREETQY
TRBV27	TRBJ1-1	ASSLYLVRGYAEAF
TRBV5-6	TRBJ1-2	ASSLGTGNYGYT
TRBV6-5	TRBJ2-3	ASSSRLAGGPDTQY
TRBV2	TRBJ2-5	ASSTRETQY
TRBV7-3	TRBJ2-3	ASSLSPTTGQNTDTQY
TRBV12-5	TRBJ1-1	ASRGQGNTEAF
TRBV27	TRBJ1-1	ASSSVDRIEAF
TRBV15	TRBJ2-2	ATSRVRTSGVGELF
TRBV11-3	TRBJ2-2	ASSLVFGKGTGELF
TRBV7-6	TRBJ2-7	ASSSPLAGTYEQY
TRBV18	TRBJ2-3	ASSPAGGAGDTQY
TRBV9	TRBJ2-3	ASSGDPWDSGTLGTQY
TRBV7-3	TRBJ2-1	ASSPRLAGEYNEQF
TRBV19	TRBJ2-1	ATLAGSSYNEQF
TRBV6-5	TRBJ1-1	ASSPFRRSNTEAF
TRBV6-1	TRBJ1-1	ASSADRETEAF
TRBV5-1	TRBJ1-5	ASSEGRINQPQH
TRBV7-9	TRBJ1-1	ASSLTVNTEAF
TRBV7-9	TRBJ1-2	ASSLMQGLKRDGYT
TRBV10-2	TRBJ1-1	ASSGRGGGEAF
TRBV6-1	TRBJ1-3	ASSERRGLFPGGNTIY
TRBV7-3	TRBJ2-3	ASSLSSGGYTDTQY
TRBV2	TRBJ2-7	ASSRRYEQY
TRBV21-1	TRBJ1-2	ASSMRDRGNYGYT
TRBV19	TRBJ2-7	ASSITGGPGEQY
TRBV18	TRBJ1-4	ASTDRQGALSNEKLF
TRBV7-9	TRBJ2-7	SSSHYSGRSYEQY
TRBV6-1	TRBJ2-5	ASDSGYQETQY
TRBV4-2	TRBJ2-7	ASSQVMGQGYEQY
TRBV7-3	TRBJ1-1	ASSSRVTGFLNTEAF
TRBV6-5	TRBJ1-1	ASSYQTGGNTEAF
TRBV18	TRBJ1-1	ASSLNTEAF
TRBV7-2	TRBJ2-6	ASSLAIGAGANVLT
TRBV5-1	TRBJ1-1	ASSPRQGSSTEAF
TRBV2	TRBJ1-2	ASNTPGQGWGGYT
TRBV13	TRBJ2-7	ASSPLAPPYEQY
TRBV7-2	TRBJ2-7	ASSLGSAGAYEQY
TRBV5-1	TRBJ2-3	ASSSRQVADTQY
TRBV10-1	TRBJ2-1	ASSDGQGIYNEQF
TRBV2	TRBJ2-1	ASSEGHVANEQF
TRBV5-8	TRBJ2-3	ASSLSTDTQY
TRBV7-9	TRBJ1-6	ASSLPTDNSPLH
TRBV27	TRBJ2-7	ASSLDRATYEQY
TRBV10-3	TRBJ1-1	AIRVGGNTEAF
TRBV10-2	TRBJ2-1	ASSAISGGSYNEQF
TRBV6-5	TRBJ2-7	ASSRRGGDHEQY
TRBV4-1	TRBJ1-5	ASSQPQEGRQH
TRBV18	TRBJ2-4	ASSPLTGGSIQY
TRBV29-1	TRBJ1-2	SVLKRGRRGDYGYT
TRBV19	TRBJ2-5	ASSPDREETQY
TRBV5-1	TRBJ2-1	ASSSLRGGIRNEQF